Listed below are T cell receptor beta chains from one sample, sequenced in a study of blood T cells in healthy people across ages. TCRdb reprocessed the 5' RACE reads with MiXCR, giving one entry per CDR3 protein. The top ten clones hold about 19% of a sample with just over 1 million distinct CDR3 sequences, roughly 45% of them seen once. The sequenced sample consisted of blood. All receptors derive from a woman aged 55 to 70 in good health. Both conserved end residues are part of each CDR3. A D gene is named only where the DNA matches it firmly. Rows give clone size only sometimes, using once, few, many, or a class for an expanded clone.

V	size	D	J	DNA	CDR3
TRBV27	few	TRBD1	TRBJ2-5	TGTGCCAGCAGTCCTGTTGACAGGGTTCAAGAGACCCAGTACTTC	CASSPVDRVQETQYF
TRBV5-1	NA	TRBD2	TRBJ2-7	TGCGCCAGCAGCTGGACGACTAGCGGGAGTAGCGAGCAGTACTTC	CASSWTTSGSSEQYF
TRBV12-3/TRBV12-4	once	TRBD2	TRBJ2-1	TGTGCCAGCCTTGGCGGGGGGTCCTACAATGAGCAGTTCTTC	CASLGGGSYNEQFF
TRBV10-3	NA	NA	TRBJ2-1	TGTGCCACCCAACGGGAGCGTCCCTACAATGAGCAGTTCTTC	CATQRERPYNEQFF
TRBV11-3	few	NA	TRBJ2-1	TGTGCCAGCAGCCAACGTACCTCTACTAGCAATGAGCAGTTCTTC	CASSQRTSTSNEQFF
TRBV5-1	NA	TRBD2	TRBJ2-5	TGCGCCAGCAGCTACAACCCGGGACTAGCGGGCAATGAGCAGTACTTC	CASSYNPGLAGNEQYF
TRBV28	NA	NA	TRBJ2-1	TGTGCCAGCAGCCGGCGGCTTAGAAACAATGAGCAGTTCTTC	CASSRRLRNNEQFF
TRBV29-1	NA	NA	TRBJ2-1	TGCAGCGTTGTGGACCTTTGGAATGAGCAGTTCTTC	CSVVDLWNEQFF
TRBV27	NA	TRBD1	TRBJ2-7	TGTGCCAGCAGTTTAGCGATGCCGGGACAGGGACGGTACGAGCAGTACTTC	CASSLAMPGQGRYEQYF
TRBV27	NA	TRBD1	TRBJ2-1	TGTGCCTCCGGGACAGGGAACAATGAGCAGTTCTTC	CASGTGNNEQFF
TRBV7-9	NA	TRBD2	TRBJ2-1	TGTGCCAGCAGCTCCGGGACTAGCGGTTTTTCTATGAATGAGCAGTTCTTC	CASSSGTSGFSMNEQFF
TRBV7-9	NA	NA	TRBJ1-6	TGTGCCAGCAGTTCACAGGCCTATAATTCACCCCTCCACTTT	CASSSQAYNSPLHF
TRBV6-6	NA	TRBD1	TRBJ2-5	TGTGCCAGCAGTTACGGCCTTGGGGCAGGGGGCGGAGAGACCCAGTACTTC	CASSYGLGAGGGETQYF
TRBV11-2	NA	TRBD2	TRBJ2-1	TGTGCCAGCAGCTCCCTGGGACTAGCGGGAGAGAATGAGCAGTTCTTC	CASSSLGLAGENEQFF
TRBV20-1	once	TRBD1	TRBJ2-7	TGCAGTGCTAGAAGACAGGGCGTCCTGAGGGTCAACGAGCAGTACTTC	CSARRQGVLRVNEQYF
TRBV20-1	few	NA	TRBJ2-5	TGCAGCGCTCGAGGGCCCCAAGAGACCCAGTACTTC	CSARGPQETQYF
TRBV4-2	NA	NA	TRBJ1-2	TGTGCCAGCAGCCAAGATAGGGCTCAGGTCAAATATGGCTACACCTTC	CASSQDRAQVKYGYTF
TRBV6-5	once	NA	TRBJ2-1	TGTGCCAGCAGTTACGCTGACCAGTACAATGAGCAGTTCTTC	CASSYADQYNEQFF
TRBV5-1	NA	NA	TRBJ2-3	TGCGCCAGCACGACCCGGGACAGCGGGGATACGCAGTATTTT	CASTTRDSGDTQYF
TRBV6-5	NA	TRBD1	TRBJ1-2	TGTGCCAGCAGTTACTTTACAGGGGACTCTGGCTACACCTTC	CASSYFTGDSGYTF